These 21 T cell receptor beta chains were sequenced from one sample in a study of cytomegalovirus exposure and HLA in healthy donors. 60 Vbeta and 13 Jbeta primers were used in PCR. Clones were read by immunoSEQ multiplex PCR, and TCRdb kept only the in-frame ones, dropping some. The repertoire holds about 54,000 clones, with around 82% as singletons. Sequenced: PBMCs. These receptors came from a female donor in good health and CMV-seronegative.

The chain couples TRBV30 to TRBJ1-1; D is ambiguous. Germline V gene lookup returns CDR1 GTSNPN and CDR2 SVGIG (reference sequence). V lost 5 bases, J lost 5 bases, and 18 bases lay in between. This CDR3 is 14 amino acids long. The CDR3 reads CAWGQKVVWTEAFF. CDR3 DNA: TGTGCCTGGGGCCAAAAAGTTGTATGGACTGAAGCTTTCTTT.

This chain connects TRBV5-8 to TRBJ2-1; 11 positions match TRBD2. The CDR3 contains 17 residues. V lost 5 bases and J lost 2; bases outside the gene matches: 9. CDR1 and CDR2 (germline): SGHTS, YDEGEE. The CDR3 DNA reads as TGTGCCAGCAGACGACTAGCGGGGAGACCTGCCTACAATGAGCAGTTCTTC. It yields the protein CASRRLAGRPAYNEQFF.

The chain couples TRBV6-5 to TRBJ1-2; TRBD1 matches at 7 bases. Germline CDR1 reads MNHEY; CDR2 reads SVGAGI. This CDR3 contains 15 residues. The J segment lost 0 bases and the V segment lost 10 bases, leaving 11 bases of the junction unmatched. The CDR3 loop reads CANYLDRPANYGYTF. CDR3 coding DNA: TGTGCCAACTACCTGGACAGGCCTGCTAACTATGGCTACACCTTC.

The rearrangement links TRBV7-9 to TRBJ1-1; maybe TRBD1 (6 bases). Trimming took 8 bases from V and 11 from J, leaving 15 bases between them. Germline assignment: CDR1 SEHNR and CDR2 FQNEAQ (reference sequence). CDR3 size: 11 residues. CDR3 nucleotides: TGTGCCAGCTCGAGGGAGGGGGAGGCTTTCTTT. This gives the protein CASSREGEAFF. The variable domain in full, with the rest retrieved from reference TRBV7-9 and TRBJ1-1, is DTGVSQNPRHKITKRGQNVTFRCDPISEHNRLYWYRQTLGQGPEFLTYFQNEAQLEKSRLLSDRFSAERPKGSFSTLEIQRTEQGDSAMYLCASSREGEAFFGQGTRLTVV.

The table lists this clone with a count of one. The J gene is TRBJ2-5, the V gene TRBV14; D is possibly TRBD2 (6 bases). Germline V gene sequence: CDR1 SGHDN, CDR2 FVKESK. This CDR3 comprises 14 residues. V dropped 0 bases and J dropped 7 bases, with 12 bases sitting between them. The CDR3: CASSQDGAGGTQYF. The DNA of the CDR3 is TGTGCCAGCAGCCAAGATGGGGCCGGGGGGACCCAGTACTTC.

Notes on this clone: Other DNA sequences in the sample encode the same CDR3. This rearrangement joins TRBV5-1 to TRBJ1-2, with TRBD1 as a possible D gene (5 bases). V lost 4 bases and J lost 7, with 20 bases in between. Germline V gene lookup returns CDR1 SGHRS and CDR2 YFSETQ. The CDR3 is 15 amino acids. The CDR3 here is CASSLEWTKQGGYTF. The CDR3 bases are TGCGCCAGCAGCCTGGAATGGACCAAGCAGGGTGGCTACACCTTC.

V is TRBV25-1 and J is TRBJ2-1; the D gene is possibly TRBD1 (6 bases). Germline V gene data show CDR1 as MGHDK and CDR2 as SYGVNS. The V and J ends lost 6 bases and 3 bases respectively, with 15 bases between them. This CDR3 has 15 amino acids. The CDR3 nucleotides read TGTGCCAGCAGCCGAGGACAGCGCGTCTACAATGAGCAGTTCTTC. Encoded protein: CASSRGQRVYNEQFF.

The chain links TRBV12-5 to TRBJ2-7; tentatively, D is TRBD1 (7 bases). The length of the CDR3 is 15 residues. The germline CDR1 and CDR2 sequences are LGHNT and FRNRAP. The V end lost 6 bases, the J end lost 0 bases, and 15 bases lay between the germline ends. The DNA for the CDR3 is TGTGCTAGTGGCTTCCCGCGGGACAGCTCCTACGAGCAGTACTTC. Translating it yields CASGFPRDSSYEQYF.

The J gene is TRBJ2-5, the V gene TRBV13; 9 nucleotides line up with TRBD1. The CDR3 length is 18 residues. The V gene end was trimmed by 0 bases and the J gene end by 2 bases; junction bases not matched to a gene: 10. Germline CDR1 PRHDT, CDR2 FYEKMQ (reference sequence). The CDR3, as DNA: TGTGCCAGCAGCTTAGGGACAGGGGGATATGCGTGGCAAGAGACCCAGTACTTC. This gives the protein CASSLGTGGYAWQETQYF.

The rearrangement links TRBV5-1 to TRBJ2-7; maybe TRBD2 (5 bases). Germline assignment: CDR1 SGHRS and CDR2 YFSETQ. The CDR3 sequence is 14 residues long. V lost 2 bases and J lost 3, with 12 bases in between. CDR3 coding DNA: TGCGCCAGCAGCTTAAGTATTGGGAGCTACGAGCAGTACTTC. As protein: CASSLSIGSYEQYF.

The chain combines TRBV2 with TRBJ1-6; D gene uncertain. In germline, CDR1 is SNHLY, CDR2 FYNNEI. CDR3 size: 16 residues. Trimming removed 0 bases from V and 0 bases from J, with 6 bases in between. In DNA form, the CDR3 reads TGTGCCAGCAGTGAAGCGAGGAGCTCCTATAATTCACCCCTCCACTTT. It codes for CASSEARSSYNSPLHF.

V is TRBV7-2 and J is TRBJ1-6, with a weak D call TRBD1 (6 bases). Germline loops: CDR1 SGHTA, CDR2 FQGNSA. This CDR3 is built from 15 residues. V lost 4 bases and J lost 9, with 16 bases in between. The CDR3 loop is CASSSLGARASPLHF. CDR3 DNA: TGTGCCAGCAGCTCCCTGGGGGCTAGGGCTTCACCCCTCCACTTT.

Only one count was recorded for this clone. The CDR3 region has the DNA TGTGCCACCAGCAGAGATCTCGGGGGCACTGAAGCTTTCTTT. Encoded protein: CATSRDLGGTEAFF. The V and J genes are TRBV15 and TRBJ1-1, with D perhaps TRBD1 (5 bases). Germline assignment: CDR1 LNHNV and CDR2 YYDKDF (reference sequence). CDR3 length equals 14 residues. Trimming pared 0 bases from V and 4 bases from J, leaving 9 bases between.

This clone was detected once. The rearrangement uses TRBV15 and TRBJ1-4, with D perhaps TRBD1 (6 bases). The CDR3 is made up of 15 amino acids. Germline-derived CDR1 and CDR2 are LNHNV and YYDKDF (reference sequence). V was shortened by 2 bases and J by 1 base, with 8 bases between the two germline ends. The CDR3 spells CATSRRGGTNEKLFF. The CDR3 DNA follows: TGTGCCACCAGCAGAAGGGGGGGAACTAATGAAAAACTGTTTTTT.

The J gene is TRBJ1-2, the V gene TRBV28; D is unresolved. This CDR3 comprises 15 residues. Germline CDR1 is MDHEN and CDR2 is SYDVKM. CDR3 in DNA: TGTGCTTCTCGGGCCCGGGAAGCTCTCTATAGAGGCTACACCTTC. It encodes CASRAREALYRGYTF.

This chain links TRBV4-1 with TRBJ1-1, with 7 bases identical to TRBD1. This CDR3 contains 15 residues. J gave up 1 base and V 5 bases, and 7 bases lay outside the gene matches. CDR1 and CDR2 (germline): MGHRA, YSYEKL. The CDR3 here is CASSVRQGGNTEAFF. CDR3 coding DNA: TGCGCCAGCAGCGTTAGACAGGGAGGGAACACTGAAGCTTTCTTT.

This clone occurred once. The rearrangement uses TRBV14 and TRBJ2-2; D gene uncertain. CDR1 and CDR2 (germline): SGHDN, FVKESK. This CDR3 contains 12 residues. Trimming shortened V by 4 bases and J by 7 bases, and 7 bases separated the two germline ends. The chain's CDR3 is CASSRSYGELFF. The CDR3 coding sequence is TGTGCCAGCAGCCGGAGTTACGGGGAGCTGTTTTTT.

The rearrangement joins TRBV9 to TRBJ1-6; a possible D gene is TRBD1 (5 bases). Germline V gene sequence: CDR1 SGDLS, CDR2 YYNGEE. This CDR3 contains 15 residues. Trimming cost V 0 bases and J 5 bases, with 9 bases left between them. In DNA form, the CDR3 reads TGTGCCAGCAGCGTAGGGACAATCAATAATTCACCCCTCCACTTT. Residues: CASSVGTINNSPLHF. Full variable domain (rest looked up from reference TRBV9 and TRBJ1-6): DSGVTQTPKHLITATGQRVTLRCSPRSGDLSVYWYQQSLDQGLQFLIQYYNGEERAKGNILERFSAQQFPDLHSELNLSSLELGDSALYFCASSVGTINNSPLHFGNGTRLTVT.

The chain joins TRBV6-1 to TRBJ1-1; D gene uncertain. Trimming stripped 3 bases from V and 11 bases from J, with 10 bases between. Germline CDR1 is MNHNS and CDR2 is SASEGT. This CDR3 contains 11 residues. The CDR3 region has the DNA TGTGCCAGCAGTGACTTATATCTCGCTTTCTTT. It translates to CASSDLYLAFF.

This clone was seen just once. This sequence joins TRBV6-1 and TRBJ1-2, with 9 nucleotides matching TRBD1. Trimming removed 3 bases from V and 0 bases from J; junction bases left unmatched: 8. CDR1 and CDR2 from the germline V gene are MNHNS and SASEGT. This CDR3 region has 17 residues. The CDR3 reads CASSDPGQGRANYGYTF. The CDR3 nucleotides read TGTGCCAGCAGTGATCCGGGACAGGGACGGGCTAACTATGGCTACACCTTC.

J is TRBJ1-2 and V is TRBV6-5; D perhaps matches TRBD1 (5 bases). V lost 1 base, J lost 2 bases, and 11 bases lay in between. There are 15 residues in the CDR3. The germline V gene encodes CDR1 MNHEY and CDR2 SVGAGI. The CDR3 loop is CASSYWKGLNYGYTF. In DNA, the CDR3 is TGTGCCAGCAGTTACTGGAAGGGGCTGAACTATGGCTACACCTTC.